The source of this TCR beta chain is a study of shared T cell receptors in the human thymus. This CDR3 comprises 16 residues. Germline V gene sequence: CDR1 MGHRA, CDR2 YSYEKL. The V gene lost 1 base and the J gene lost 3 bases, with 15 bases spanning the gap. TCRdb keeps only in-frame clones here, not all; method: immunoSEQ multiplex PCR. The sample gives hundreds of thousands of clones, more than 75% of which show up once; 0.009% to 0.0095% is in the top ten. This clone appeared a single time. These data were also reused for a study on human thymus T cells.

V is TRBV4-1 and J is TRBJ1-1; no reliable D call. The material sequenced was thymocytes. The sequence was obtained from a boy in the first two years of life with a congenital heart defect. CDR3 DNA sequence: TGCGCCAGCAGCCAAGTGAAGTTCCTCGGGGACACTGAAGCTTTCTTT. Its protein is CASSQVKFLGDTEAFF.